The clone carrying this TCR beta chain was detected only a few times. Germline lookup yields CDR1 SGHNT and CDR2 YYREEE (reference sequence). Unmatched junction bases numbered 13, after V lost 4 bases and J lost 5 bases. The length of the CDR3 is 17 residues. Profiling relied on immunoSEQ multiplex PCR, and the TCRdb table lists in-frame clones only, not all of them. The data contain 130,000 to 150,000 clones, roughly 81% of them singletons. This record belongs to a study of blood T cell repertoires in COVID-19. Sequencing input: peripheral blood. The sequence came from a human donor with acute or convalescent COVID-19. The donor label of this sample is uncertain. This chain links TRBV5-4 with TRBJ1-1; 11 positions agree with TRBD1. CDR3 sequence: CASSPAPGQGAWTEAFF. For the CDR3, the DNA is TGTGCCAGCAGCCCGGCCCCAGGACAGGGGGCGTGGACTGAAGCTTTCTTT.